One and the same sample provided the 17 T cell receptor beta chains below, sequenced in a study of blood T cells in healthy people across ages. A sample-barcoded 5' primer and a J-beta primer mix were used in a second PCR of roughly 7 to 12 cycles. One entry per CDR3 protein, called by TCRdb with MiXCR from the 5' RACE reads. The repertoire has hundreds of thousands of distinct CDR3 sequences, 30% to 45% of them found once; the top ten carry approximately 13%. Sequences were obtained from blood. Receptor source: a man aged 18 to 35 in good health.

Concerning this clonotype: A clone one base away is much larger, so this may be a read error. This chain links TRBV25-1 with TRBJ2-7, with 8 bases matching TRBD1. The CDR3 totals 16 residues. Per germline, CDR1 MGHDK and CDR2 SYGVNS. Trimming removed 2 bases from V and 7 bases from J; junction bases left unmatched: 13. CDR3 DNA: TGTGCCAGCAGTGAACCCAACAGGGGGAATGGCAATGAGCAGTACTTC. Translated: CASSEPNRGNGNEQYF.

The rearrangement links TRBV6-2 or TRBV6-3 to TRBJ1-2; 10 positions agree with TRBD1. This CDR3 is 16 amino acids long. CDR1 is MNHEY and CDR2 is SVGEGT in the germline V gene. J lost 6 bases, V lost 7 bases, and 14 bases had no gene match. Here the CDR3 DNA reads TGTGCCAGCAACGAGCCGTTACGGGACAGGGGTGATGGCTACACCTTC. This translates into CASNEPLRDRGDGYTF.

In its sample, this clonotype was seen a few times. This may be a read error: a much more frequent sequence differs by one nucleotide. V is TRBV29-1 and J is TRBJ2-1; 7 nucleotides match TRBD1. The CDR3 has 14 amino acids. In germline, CDR1 is SQVTM, CDR2 ANQGSEA. V shed 7 bases and J 2 bases; nucleotides not matched to a gene: 8. The CDR3 is CSAARDRAYNEQFF. In nucleotides, the CDR3 is TGCAGCGCTGCTAGGGACAGAGCCTACAATGAGCAGTTCTTC.

The chain links TRBV15 to TRBJ1-6; no clear D gene. Germline V lookup: CDR1 LNHNV, CDR2 YYDKDF (reference sequence). The CDR3 runs to 14 residues. The V and J ends lost 0 bases and 8 bases respectively, with 8 bases between them. For the CDR3, the DNA is TGTGCCACCAGCAGAGATCAGCTGGATTCACCCCTCCACTTT. Its protein is CATSRDQLDSPLHF.

About this clonotype: A single base separates this from a much larger clone, so it may be a read error. The chain uses TRBV7-2 and TRBJ2-3; D is possibly TRBD2 (6 bases). Between the trimmed V and J ends, which lost 5 bases and 3 bases, there was a span of 21 bases. Germline V gene sequence: CDR1 SGHTA, CDR2 FQGNSA. The CDR3 spans 17 residues. The CDR3 protein is CASSPRPAGLATDTQYF. CDR3 in DNA: TGTGCCAGCAGCCCGCGTCCTGCGGGATTGGCAACAGATACGCAGTATTTT.

The CDR3 here is CASSLLGGRADTQYF. CDR3 DNA: TGTGCCAGCAGCTTATTGGGGGGGCGCGCAGATACGCAGTATTTT. The rearrangement joins TRBV7-2 to TRBJ2-3; D is possibly TRBD2 (7 bases). The CDR3 is 15 residues long. V gave up 2 bases and J gave up 4 bases, with 13 bases separating them. The germline CDR1 and CDR2 sequences are SGHTA and FQGNSA.

The CDR3 protein is CASSQVSQRGSDTQYF. CDR3 DNA sequence: TGCGCCAGCAGCCAAGTGTCCCAGCGGGGGTCAGATACGCAGTATTTT. V is TRBV4-3 and J is TRBJ2-3, with TRBD2 matching over 8 bases. The CDR3 is 16 residues long. Trimming at V came to 1 base and at J to 4 bases, leaving 7 bases not matched to a gene. The germline V gene has CDR1 LGHNA and CDR2 YSLEER.

The J gene is TRBJ1-2, the V gene TRBV7-2, with 7 bases identical to TRBD1. The CDR3 loop spans 15 amino acids. Germline trimming cut 6 bases from V and 6 bases from J; bases unmatched to any gene: 13. CDR1 and CDR2 (germline): SGHTA, FQGNSA. Here the CDR3 reads CASRRQGAFIHGYTF. The CDR3 region has the DNA TGTGCCAGCAGGAGACAGGGCGCGTTTATCCATGGCTACACCTTC.

This sequence joins TRBV5-1 and TRBJ1-4, with TRBD1 identical over 10 bases. V trimming: 4 bases; J trimming: 5 bases; junction bases outside the gene matches: 5. The CDR3 is made up of 15 amino acids. The germline V gene encodes CDR1 SGHRS and CDR2 YFSETQ. CDR3 sequence (DNA): TGCGCCAGCAGCCAGACAGGGGGCTTGAATGAAAAACTGTTTTTT. Translation: CASSQTGGLNEKLFF.

J is TRBJ1-5 and V is TRBV7-2; 12 nucleotides line up with TRBD1. The V segment lost 5 bases and the J segment 7 bases; nucleotides outside the gene matches: 3. Germline loops: CDR1 SGHTA, CDR2 FQGNSA. The CDR3 runs to 14 residues. The DNA of the CDR3 is TGTGCCAGCAGCCGGGACAGGGGGCAACAGCCCCAGCATTTT. Translation: CASSRDRGQQPQHF.

This clonotype was counted many times. V and J are TRBV4-3 and TRBJ1-2; no clear D. Germline values: CDR1 LGHNA, CDR2 YSLEER. The CDR3 runs to 16 residues. V lost 4 bases, J lost 0 bases, and 15 bases lay in between. CDR3 region: CASSLEMARTNYGYTF. CDR3 bases: TGCGCCAGCAGCCTAGAAATGGCCCGGACTAACTATGGCTACACCTTC.

This clonotype was detected only once. This sequence joins TRBV7-2 and TRBJ2-1; 8 bases line up with TRBD2. CDR3 length: 15 residues. In germline, CDR1 is SGHTA, CDR2 FQGNSA. V shed 1 base and J 9 bases; nucleotides not matched to a gene: 8. The CDR3 DNA reads as TGTGCCAGCAGCTTAGGTCGAGCGGGGGCGATTGAGCAGTTCTTC. It specifies CASSLGRAGAIEQFF.

The chain links TRBV29-1 to TRBJ2-5; TRBD2 is a possible D gene (7 bases). V lost 3 bases, J lost 4 bases, and 12 bases lay in between. The CDR3 extends over 13 amino acids. Germline assignment: CDR1 SQVTM and CDR2 ANQGSEA. CDR3 amino acids: CSVESGEGETQYF. CDR3 nucleotide sequence: TGCAGCGTTGAGTCAGGGGAGGGAGAGACCCAGTACTTC.

J is TRBJ1-3 and V is TRBV10-3; D may be TRBD1 (5 bases). Germline V gene sequence: CDR1 ENHRY, CDR2 SYGVKD. This CDR3 is built from 13 residues. Trimming took 10 bases from V and 2 from J, leaving 12 bases between them. This chain's CDR3 is CATETAPGNTIYF. CDR3 bases: TGTGCCACCGAGACAGCTCCTGGAAACACCATATATTTT.

About this clonotype itself: A clone one base away is much larger, so this may be a read error. The chain links TRBV5-5 to TRBJ2-5; D assignment may be TRBD1 or TRBD2 (6 bases each). The length of the CDR3 is 17 residues. Germline CDR1 and CDR2: SGHKS and YYEKEE (reference sequence). V lost 1 base and J 11 bases, leaving 27 bases between the germline ends. The CDR3 loop is CASSLNLGGLGADEQYF. Here the CDR3 DNA reads TGTGCCAGCAGCTTGAATCTAGGGGGGTTAGGTGCGGATGAGCAGTACTTC.

Comment on this clonotype: A much more abundant neighbour one base away suggests this may be a read error. The chain is built from TRBV7-2 and TRBJ1-2, with TRBD1 matching 9 bases. The CDR3 spans 12 residues. Germline-derived CDR1 and CDR2 are SGHTA and FQGNSA. Germline trimming cut 4 bases from V and 6 bases from J; bases unmatched to any gene: 0. The CDR3 sequence: CASSWTGDGYTF. In DNA form, the CDR3 reads TGTGCCAGCAGCTGGACAGGGGATGGCTACACCTTC.

In this sample, this clonotype turned up a few times. This rearrangement joins TRBV7-2 to TRBJ2-5; TRBD1 might be the D (6 bases). Germline V lookup: CDR1 SGHTA, CDR2 FQGNSA. This CDR3 is built from 18 residues. V lost 1 base, J lost 1 base, and 19 bases lay in between. CDR3 in DNA: TGTGCCAGCAGCTTAGTAAATACAGGGAAGGGAATCCAAGAGACCCAGTACTTC. This gives the protein CASSLVNTGKGIQETQYF.